This T cell receptor (beta chain) was captured by sequencing in a study of hypomethylating agent response in myelodysplastic syndrome. Study background: Of the myelodysplastic syndrome patients, 9 were male, 2 female.

Each sample had roughly 400 ng DNA, as two 200 ng replicates, at survey resolution. The data were produced by immunoSEQ multiplex PCR, yet TCRdb's version contains in-frame clones alone and is incomplete. Of 6,600 or so clones in the sample, around nine tenths were seen once. To note about this clone: Antigen specificity is unknown.

Points from the study as a whole: Novel MDS antigen recognition by shared GLIPH2 clusters is possible but unvalidated. Only about a dozen patients were analyzed in this small cohort.

V lost 1 base and J 4 bases, leaving 15 bases between the germline ends. The CDR3 extends over 15 amino acids. CDR1 is SGHRS, CDR2 YFSETQ, per germline. The receptor was derived from a human donor with myelodysplastic syndrome. V and J are TRBV5-1 and TRBJ2-7, with D perhaps TRBD1 (7 bases). Source: bone marrow, taken before or after starting hypomethylating agent treatment for myelodysplastic syndrome (not recorded which). CDR3 sequence (DNA): TGCGCCAGCAGCTTGTCAACAGGGGAGGTGTACGAGCAGTACTTC. It codes for CASSLSTGEVYEQYF. The whole variable domain, filled in from reference TRBV5-1 and TRBJ2-7, reads KAGVTQTPRYLIKTRGQQVTLSCSPISGHRSVSWYQQTPGQGLQFLFEYFSETQRNKGNFPGRFSGRQFSNSRSEMNVSTLELGDSALYLCASSLSTGEVYEQYFGPGTRLTVT.